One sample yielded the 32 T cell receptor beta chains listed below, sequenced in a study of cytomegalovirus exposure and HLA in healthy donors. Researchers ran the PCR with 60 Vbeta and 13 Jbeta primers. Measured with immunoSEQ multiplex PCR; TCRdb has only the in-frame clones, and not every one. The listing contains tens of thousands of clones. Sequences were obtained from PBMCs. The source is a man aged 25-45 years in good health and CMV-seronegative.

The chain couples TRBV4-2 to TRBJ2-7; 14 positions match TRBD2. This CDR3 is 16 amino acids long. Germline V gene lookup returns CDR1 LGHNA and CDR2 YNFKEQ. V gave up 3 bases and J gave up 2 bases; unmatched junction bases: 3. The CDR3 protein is CASSQGLAGDAYEQYF. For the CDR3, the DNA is TGTGCCAGCAGCCAGGGACTAGCGGGAGACGCCTACGAGCAGTACTTC.

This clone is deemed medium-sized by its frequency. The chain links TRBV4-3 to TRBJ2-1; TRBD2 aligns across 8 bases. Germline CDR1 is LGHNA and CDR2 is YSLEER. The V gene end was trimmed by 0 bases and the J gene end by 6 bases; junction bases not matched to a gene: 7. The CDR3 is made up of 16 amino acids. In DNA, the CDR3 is TGCGCCAGCAGCCAAGAGAGGACGGGGGGGCTCAATGAGCAGTTCTTC. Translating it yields CASSQERTGGLNEQFF.

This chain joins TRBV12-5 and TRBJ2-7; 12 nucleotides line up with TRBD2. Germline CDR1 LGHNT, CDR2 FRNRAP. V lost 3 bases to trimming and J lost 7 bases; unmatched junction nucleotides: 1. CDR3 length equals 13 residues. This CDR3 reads CASGLLAGGEQYF. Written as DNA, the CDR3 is TGTGCTAGTGGTTTACTAGCGGGAGGAGAGCAGTACTTC. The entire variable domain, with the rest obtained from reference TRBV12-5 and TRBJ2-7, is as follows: DARVTQTPRHKVTEMGQEVTMRCQPILGHNTVFWYRQTMMQGLELLAYFRNRAPLDDSGMPKDRFSAEMPDATLATLKIQPSEPRDSAVYFCASGLLAGGEQYFGPGTRLTVT.

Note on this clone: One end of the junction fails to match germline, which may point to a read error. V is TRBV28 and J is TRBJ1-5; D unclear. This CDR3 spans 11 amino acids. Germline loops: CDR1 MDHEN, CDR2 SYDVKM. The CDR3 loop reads CASSFGAVLDF. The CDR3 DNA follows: TGTGCCAGCAGTTTTGGAGCTGTTCTGGATTTT.

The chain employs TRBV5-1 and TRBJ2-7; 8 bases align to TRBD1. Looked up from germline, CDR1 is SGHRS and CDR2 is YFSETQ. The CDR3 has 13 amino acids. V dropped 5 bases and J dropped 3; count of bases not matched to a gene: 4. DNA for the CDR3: TGCGCCAGCAGGGCCGGGACAGGCTACGAGCAGTACTTC. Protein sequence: CASRAGTGYEQYF.

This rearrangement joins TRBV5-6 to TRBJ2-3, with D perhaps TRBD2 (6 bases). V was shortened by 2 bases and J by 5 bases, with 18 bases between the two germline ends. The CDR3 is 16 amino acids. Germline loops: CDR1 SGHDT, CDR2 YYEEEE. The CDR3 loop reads CASSFFFGRWEDTQYF. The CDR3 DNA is TGTGCCAGCAGCTTCTTCTTCGGGAGATGGGAAGATACGCAGTATTTT.

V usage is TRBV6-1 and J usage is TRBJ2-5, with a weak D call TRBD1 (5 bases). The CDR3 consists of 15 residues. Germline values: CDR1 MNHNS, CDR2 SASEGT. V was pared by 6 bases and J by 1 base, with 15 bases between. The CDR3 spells CASRSGLTGQETQYF. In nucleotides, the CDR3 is TGTGCCAGCAGGTCAGGGTTAACTGGCCAAGAGACCCAGTACTTC.

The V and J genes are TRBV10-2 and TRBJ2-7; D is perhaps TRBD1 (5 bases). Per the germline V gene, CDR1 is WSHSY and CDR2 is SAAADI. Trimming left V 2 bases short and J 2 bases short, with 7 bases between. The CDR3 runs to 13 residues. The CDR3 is CASSEQGAYEQYF. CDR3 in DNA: TGCGCCAGCAGTGAGCAGGGCGCCTACGAGCAGTACTTC.

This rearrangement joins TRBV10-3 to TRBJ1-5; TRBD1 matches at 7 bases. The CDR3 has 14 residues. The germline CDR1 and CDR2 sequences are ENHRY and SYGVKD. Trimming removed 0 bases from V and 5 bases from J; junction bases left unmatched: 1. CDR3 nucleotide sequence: TGTGCCATCAGTGAGTCGGGACAGTATCAGCCCCAGCATTTT. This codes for CAISESGQYQPQHF.

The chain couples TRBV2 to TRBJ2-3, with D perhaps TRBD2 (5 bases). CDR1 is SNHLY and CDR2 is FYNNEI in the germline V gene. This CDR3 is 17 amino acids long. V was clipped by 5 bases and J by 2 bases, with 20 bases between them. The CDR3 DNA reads TGTGCCAGCAGTAAGGCAATAGCGAGTAGAATCACAGATACGCAGTATTTT. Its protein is CASSKAIASRITDTQYF.

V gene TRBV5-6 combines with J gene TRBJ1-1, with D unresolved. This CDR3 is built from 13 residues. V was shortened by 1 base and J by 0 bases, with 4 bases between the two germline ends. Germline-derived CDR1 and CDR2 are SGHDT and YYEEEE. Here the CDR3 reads CASSLSVNTEAFF. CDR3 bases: TGTGCCAGCAGCTTGTCGGTGAACACTGAAGCTTTCTTT.

CDR3 sequence (DNA): TGTGCCAGCAGTGGGGACAGGTACTCCTACGAGCAGTACTTC. It specifies CASSGDRYSYEQYF. This chain links TRBV6-1 with TRBJ2-7, with 8 bases identical to TRBD1. V lost 4 bases and J lost 0; bases outside the gene matches: 2. From germline, CDR1 is MNHNS and CDR2 SASEGT. The CDR3 runs 14 residues.

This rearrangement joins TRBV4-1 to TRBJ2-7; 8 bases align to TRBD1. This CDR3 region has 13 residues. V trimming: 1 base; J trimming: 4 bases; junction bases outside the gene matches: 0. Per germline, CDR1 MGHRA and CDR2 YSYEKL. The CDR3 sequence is CASSQGDRYEQYF. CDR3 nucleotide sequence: TGCGCCAGCAGCCAAGGGGACAGGTACGAGCAGTACTTC.

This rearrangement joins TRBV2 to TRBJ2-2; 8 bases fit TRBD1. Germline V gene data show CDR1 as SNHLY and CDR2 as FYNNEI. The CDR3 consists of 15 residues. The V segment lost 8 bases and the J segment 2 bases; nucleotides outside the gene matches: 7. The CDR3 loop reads CASGQGIFNTGELFF. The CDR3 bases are TGTGCCAGCGGACAGGGTATCTTTAACACCGGGGAGCTGTTTTTT.

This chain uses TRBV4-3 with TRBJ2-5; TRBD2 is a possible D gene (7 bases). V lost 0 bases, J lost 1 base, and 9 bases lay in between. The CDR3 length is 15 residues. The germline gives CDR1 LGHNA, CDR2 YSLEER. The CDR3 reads CASSQDRGGQETQYF. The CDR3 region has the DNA TGCGCCAGCAGCCAAGATAGGGGGGGCCAAGAGACCCAGTACTTC.

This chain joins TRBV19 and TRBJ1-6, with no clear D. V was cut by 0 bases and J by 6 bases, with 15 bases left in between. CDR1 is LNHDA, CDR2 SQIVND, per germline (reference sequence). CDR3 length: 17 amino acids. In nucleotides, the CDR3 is TGTGCCAGTAGTATAGAATTAGATTGGGAGCGTAATTCACCCCTCCACTTT. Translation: CASSIELDWERNSPLHF.

The CDR3 region is CASSLAGRQYF. CDR3 nucleotide sequence: TGTGCCAGCAGCTTGGCCGGGAGGCAGTACTTC. V usage is TRBV5-6 and J usage is TRBJ2-7, with D perhaps matching TRBD2 (6 bases). The CDR3 length is 11 residues. Trimming cost V 0 bases and J 9 bases, with 7 bases left between them. Germline CDR1 is SGHDT and CDR2 is YYEEEE.

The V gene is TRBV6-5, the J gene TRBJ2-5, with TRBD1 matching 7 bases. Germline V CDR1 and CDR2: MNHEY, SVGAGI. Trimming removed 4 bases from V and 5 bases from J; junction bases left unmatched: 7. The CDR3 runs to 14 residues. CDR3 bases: TGTGCCAGCAGTTTCAACAGGGGTGGGGAGACCCAGTACTTC. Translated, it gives CASSFNRGGETQYF.

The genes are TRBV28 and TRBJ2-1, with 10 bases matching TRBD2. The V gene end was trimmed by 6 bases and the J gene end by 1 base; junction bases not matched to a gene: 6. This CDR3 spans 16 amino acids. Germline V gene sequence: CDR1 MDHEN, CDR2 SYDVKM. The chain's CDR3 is CASRTSGKVSYNEQFF. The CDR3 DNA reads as TGTGCCAGCAGAACTAGCGGGAAAGTTTCCTACAATGAGCAGTTCTTC.

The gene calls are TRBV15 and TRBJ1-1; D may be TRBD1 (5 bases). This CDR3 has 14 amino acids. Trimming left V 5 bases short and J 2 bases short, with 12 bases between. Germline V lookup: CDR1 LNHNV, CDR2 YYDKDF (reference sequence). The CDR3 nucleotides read TGTGCCACCAGCCATAGACAGAGAAACACTGAAGCTTTCTTT. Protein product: CATSHRQRNTEAFF.

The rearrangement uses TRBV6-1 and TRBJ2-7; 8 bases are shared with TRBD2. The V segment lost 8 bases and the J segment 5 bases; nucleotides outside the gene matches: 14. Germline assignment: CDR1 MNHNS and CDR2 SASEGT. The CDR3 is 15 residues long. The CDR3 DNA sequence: TGTGCCAGCCTCGACCAGCCGGGACTAGTTAACGAGCAGTACTTC. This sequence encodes CASLDQPGLVNEQYF.

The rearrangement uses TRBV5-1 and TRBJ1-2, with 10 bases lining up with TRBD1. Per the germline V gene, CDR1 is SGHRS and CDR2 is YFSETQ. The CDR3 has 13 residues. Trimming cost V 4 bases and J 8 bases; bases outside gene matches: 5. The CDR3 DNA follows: TGCGCCAGCAGCGGACAGGGGGTCGGCGGCTACACCTTC. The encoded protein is CASSGQGVGGYTF.

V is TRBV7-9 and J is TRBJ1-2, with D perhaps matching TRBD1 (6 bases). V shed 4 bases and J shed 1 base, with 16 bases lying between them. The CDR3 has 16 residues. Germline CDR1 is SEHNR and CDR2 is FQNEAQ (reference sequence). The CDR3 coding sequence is TGTGCCAGCAGCTCGGGGCGGGGGGCGTTTAACTATGGCTACACCTTC. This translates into CASSSGRGAFNYGYTF.

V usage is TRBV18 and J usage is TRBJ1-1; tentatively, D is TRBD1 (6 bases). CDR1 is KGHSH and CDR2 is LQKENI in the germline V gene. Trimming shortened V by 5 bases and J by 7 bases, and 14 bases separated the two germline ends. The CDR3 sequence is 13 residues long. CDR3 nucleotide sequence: TGTGCCAGCTCAGGGAACAGGGCTGGTGAAGCTTTCTTT. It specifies CASSGNRAGEAFF.

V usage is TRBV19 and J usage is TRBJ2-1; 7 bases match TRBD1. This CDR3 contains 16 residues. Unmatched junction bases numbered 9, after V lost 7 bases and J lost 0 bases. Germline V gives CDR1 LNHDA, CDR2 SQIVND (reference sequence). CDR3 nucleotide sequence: TGTGCCAGTACCACAGGGGTTATGAGCTCCTACAATGAGCAGTTCTTC. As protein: CASTTGVMSSYNEQFF. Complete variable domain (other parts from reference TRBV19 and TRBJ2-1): DGGITQSPKYLFRKEGQNVTLSCEQNLNHDAMYWYRQDPGQGLRLIYYSQIVNDFQKGDIAEGYSVSREKKESFPLTVTSAQKNPTAFYLCASTTGVMSSYNEQFFGPGTRLTVL.

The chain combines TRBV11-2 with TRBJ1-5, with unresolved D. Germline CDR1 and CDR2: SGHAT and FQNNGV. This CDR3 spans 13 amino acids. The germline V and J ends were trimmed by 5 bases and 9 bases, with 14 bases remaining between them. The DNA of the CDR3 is TGTGCCAGCAGCGAGGCCGCTACGTGGCCCCAGCATTTT. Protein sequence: CASSEAATWPQHF.

The CDR3 DNA reads TGTGCCAGCACCCCCGGTGGTGTAAATCAGCCCCAGCATTTT. Translation gives CASTPGGVNQPQHF. This rearrangement joins TRBV7-9 to TRBJ1-5; D unclear. V gave up 7 bases and J gave up 4 bases, with 14 bases separating them. There are 14 residues in the CDR3. The germline CDR1 and CDR2 sequences are SEHNR and FQNEAQ (reference sequence).

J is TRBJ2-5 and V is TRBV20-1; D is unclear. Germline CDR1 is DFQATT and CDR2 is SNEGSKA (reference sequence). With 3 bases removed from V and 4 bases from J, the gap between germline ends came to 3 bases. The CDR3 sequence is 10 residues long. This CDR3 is CSASLETQYF. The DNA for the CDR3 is TGCAGTGCTAGCTTAGAGACCCAGTACTTC.

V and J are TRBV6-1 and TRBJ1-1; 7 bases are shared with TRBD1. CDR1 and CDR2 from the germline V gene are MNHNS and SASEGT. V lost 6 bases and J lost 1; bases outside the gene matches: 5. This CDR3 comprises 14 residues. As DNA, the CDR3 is TGTGCCAGCAGGAAACAGGGGCAGAACACTGAAGCTTTCTTT. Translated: CASRKQGQNTEAFF.

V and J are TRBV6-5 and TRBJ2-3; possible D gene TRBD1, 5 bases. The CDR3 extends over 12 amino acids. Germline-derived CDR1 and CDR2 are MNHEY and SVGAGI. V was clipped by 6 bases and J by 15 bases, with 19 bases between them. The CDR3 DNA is TGTGCCAGCAGACAGTCAGGGTTCATTATATATTTT. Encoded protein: CASRQSGFIIYF.

This chain's CDR3 is CASSVGRVETQYF. For the CDR3, the DNA is TGTGCCAGCAGCGTAGGCAGGGTAGAGACCCAGTACTTC. This chain joins TRBV9 and TRBJ2-5, with D tentatively TRBD1 (5 bases). Germline V gives CDR1 SGDLS, CDR2 YYNGEE. V was clipped by 0 bases and J by 4 bases, with 7 bases between them. The CDR3 totals 13 residues.

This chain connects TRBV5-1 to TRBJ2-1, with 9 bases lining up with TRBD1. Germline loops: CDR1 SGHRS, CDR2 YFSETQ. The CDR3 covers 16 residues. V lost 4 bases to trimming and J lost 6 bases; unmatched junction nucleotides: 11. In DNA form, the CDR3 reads TGCGCCAGCAGCCAACTACAGGGGGCTCTAACCAATGAGCAGTTCTTC. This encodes CASSQLQGALTNEQFF.